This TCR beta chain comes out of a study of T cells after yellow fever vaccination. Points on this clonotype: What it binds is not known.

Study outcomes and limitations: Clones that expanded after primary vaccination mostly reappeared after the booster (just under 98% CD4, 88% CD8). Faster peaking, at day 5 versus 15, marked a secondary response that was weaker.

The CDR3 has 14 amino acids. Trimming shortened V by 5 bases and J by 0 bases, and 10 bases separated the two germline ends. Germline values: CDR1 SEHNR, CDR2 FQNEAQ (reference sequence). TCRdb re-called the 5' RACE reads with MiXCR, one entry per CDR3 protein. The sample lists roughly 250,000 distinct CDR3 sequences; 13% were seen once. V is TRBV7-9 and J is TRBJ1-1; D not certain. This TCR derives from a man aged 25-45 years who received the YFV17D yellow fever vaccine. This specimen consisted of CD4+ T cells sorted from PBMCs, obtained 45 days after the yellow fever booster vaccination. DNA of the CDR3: TGTGCCAGCAGCCTAGACCTGATGAACACTGAAGCTTTCTTT. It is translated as CASSLDLMNTEAFF.